This T cell receptor beta chain is from a study of blood T cells in healthy people across ages. Concerning this clonotype: Its antigen is not identified.

PBMCs were isolated at a quantity of at least 6 million per sample. General study points: Researchers said unsorted PBMCs prevented a conclusive naive versus antigen-experienced comparison.

Then a second PCR, running roughly 7 to 11 cycles, was carried out with a sample-barcoded 5' primer and a J-beta primer mix. TCRdb redid the calling of the 5' RACE reads with MiXCR, one entry per CDR3 protein. The sample shows 1.5 million to 2 million distinct CDR3 sequences, about 30% of them seen only once. The sample consisted of blood. The clonotype was recovered from a woman younger than 45 in good health.

CDR3 coding DNA: TGCGGCACCATCAGCTCTGGGGCCAACGTCCTGACTTTC. Protein: CGTISSGANVLTF. The V and J genes are TRBV29-1 and TRBJ2-6; D is uncertain. CDR1 is SQVTM, CDR2 ANQGSEA, per germline. This CDR3 contains 13 residues.